Following are 26 T cell receptor beta chains from one sample sequenced in a study of blood T cell repertoires in COVID-19. TCRdb's table, derived via immunoSEQ multiplex PCR, lists solely in-frame clones and lacks some. The table has about 320,000 clones, around 92% seen once; the top ten hold over 8.5%. The sequenced sample was peripheral blood. Receptors originate from a woman aged 25 to 45 with COVID-19, enrolled during active disease.

V gene TRBV7-9 combines with J gene TRBJ1-2; possible D gene TRBD1, 6 bases. The V gene's germline CDR1 is SEHNR and CDR2 FQNEAQ (reference sequence). The CDR3 extends over 15 amino acids. V shed 5 bases and J shed 1 base, with 14 bases lying between them. The CDR3 loop reads CASSTGTPHNYGYTF. The CDR3 nucleotides are TGTGCCAGCAGCACAGGGACACCGCATAACTATGGCTACACCTTC.

In this sample, this clone turned up a few times. The chain has TRBV5-5 and TRBJ1-5; 10 positions agree with TRBD1. The V and J ends lost 3 bases and 1 base, in that order; junction bases with no gene match: 1. The germline V gene encodes CDR1 SGHKS and CDR2 YYEKEE (reference sequence). The length of the CDR3 is 15 residues. The CDR3 spells CASSWTGGSNQPQHF. The CDR3 DNA is TGTGCCAGCAGCTGGACAGGGGGAAGCAATCAGCCCCAGCATTTT.

The chain carries TRBV19 and TRBJ1-1, with D perhaps matching TRBD1 (5 bases). Trimming cost V 5 bases and J 7 bases, with 11 bases left between them. Per germline, CDR1 LNHDA and CDR2 SQIVND (reference sequence). The CDR3 runs 12 residues. This CDR3 reads CASSWGVDEAFF. In DNA form, the CDR3 reads TGTGCCAGTAGTTGGGGGGTTGATGAAGCTTTCTTT.

The genes are TRBV6-5 and TRBJ1-1; TRBD1 is a possible D gene (6 bases). Germline V gene lookup returns CDR1 MNHEY and CDR2 SVGAGI. The CDR3 runs to 14 residues. V was pared by 5 bases and J by 4 bases, with 14 bases between. The CDR3 DNA sequence: TGTGCCAGCAGTCCACGACGAGGGGGCACTGAAGCTTTCTTT. It translates to CASSPRRGGTEAFF.

CDR3 bases: TGTGCCAGCTCACCACCGAAGGGGGCCCGCACTGAAGCTTTCTTT. This gives the protein CASSPPKGARTEAFF. The rearrangement uses TRBV18 and TRBJ1-1, with 7 nucleotides matching TRBD1. V was pared by 0 bases and J by 4 bases, with 5 bases of the junction left unmatched. Germline CDR1 reads KGHSH; CDR2 reads LQKENI. The CDR3 has 15 amino acids.

This chain joins TRBV6-5 and TRBJ1-5; a possible D gene is TRBD1 (6 bases). V lost 6 bases to trimming and J lost 4 bases, with 10 bases between them. This CDR3 contains 13 residues. Germline V CDR1 and CDR2: MNHEY, SVGAGI. CDR3 bases: TGTGCCAGCAGAACGGGACATAATCAGCCCCAGCATTTT. This gives the protein CASRTGHNQPQHF.

The rearrangement joins TRBV5-8 to TRBJ1-3; D gene ambiguous. The CDR3 runs to 14 residues. CDR1 is SGHTS and CDR2 is YDEGEE in the germline V gene. Trimming removed 0 bases at V and 4 bases at J, with 8 bases between. The CDR3 bases are TGTGCCAGCAGCTTGGTTCAAACAGGAAACACCATATATTTT. This sequence encodes CASSLVQTGNTIYF.

The rearrangement joins TRBV6-4 to TRBJ2-1; no clear D. V was pared by 4 bases and J by 4 bases, with 8 bases between. Germline V gene lookup returns CDR1 MRHNA and CDR2 SNTAGT. The CDR3 consists of 13 residues. The CDR3: CASSARSYNEQFF. CDR3 bases: TGTGCCAGCAGTGCTAGGTCGTACAATGAGCAGTTCTTC.

This chain links TRBV6-2 or TRBV6-3 with TRBJ2-2; 7 nucleotides line up with TRBD1. CDR3 length: 17 residues. The V segment lost 2 bases and the J segment 5 bases; nucleotides outside the gene matches: 11. The V gene's germline CDR1 is MNHEY and CDR2 SVGEGT. The CDR3 region is CASSYTPQGTDTGELFF. CDR3 nucleotides: TGTGCCAGCAGTTACACCCCCCAGGGGACAGATACCGGGGAGCTGTTTTTT.

V and J are TRBV6-5 and TRBJ2-7; maybe TRBD2 (6 bases). V lost 9 bases to trimming and J lost 0 bases, with 18 bases between them. The CDR3 has 15 amino acids. Germline-derived CDR1 and CDR2 are MNHEY and SVGAGI. In DNA, the CDR3 is TGTGCCAGTGCCACTGGGCGGGACTTCTCCTACGAGCAGTACTTC. It yields the protein CASATGRDFSYEQYF.

This chain links TRBV21-1 with TRBJ1-3. TRBV21-1 constitutes a pseudogene. The CDR3 extends over 18 amino acids. CDR3 nucleotide sequence: TGTGCCAGCAGCAAAGGGAAAGGGGCGGGGGAGGCAGGAAACACCATATATTTT. Its translation: CASSKGKGAGEAGNTIYF.

Only one count was recorded for this clone. This chain connects TRBV6-5 to TRBJ1-2, with 8 nucleotides matching TRBD1. The CDR3 loop spans 15 amino acids. V lost 6 bases and J lost 4; bases outside the gene matches: 10. Looked up from germline, CDR1 is MNHEY and CDR2 is SVGAGI. CDR3 sequence (DNA): TGTGCCAGCAGCCTCAAGACAGGGGCCGTCTATGGCTACACCTTC. Its protein is CASSLKTGAVYGYTF.

The chain carries TRBV13 and TRBJ1-1; D not resolved. The germline V gene has CDR1 PRHDT and CDR2 FYEKMQ (reference sequence). V lost 8 bases and J lost 1, with 20 bases in between. The length of the CDR3 is 16 residues. CDR3: CASLERVSAQNTEAFF. The DNA of the CDR3 is TGTGCCAGCCTCGAACGAGTGTCCGCCCAGAACACTGAAGCTTTCTTT.

A single count supports this clone. The chain employs TRBV6-6 and TRBJ2-7, with TRBD2 as a possible D gene (6 bases). The CDR3 extends over 15 amino acids. The germline V gene encodes CDR1 MNHNY and CDR2 SVGAGI (reference sequence). V dropped 6 bases and J dropped 0 bases, with 15 bases sitting between them. The CDR3 reads CASRQAGLSSYEQYF. CDR3 coding DNA: TGTGCCAGCAGGCAGGCGGGGTTAAGCTCCTACGAGCAGTACTTC.

The chain carries TRBV27 and TRBJ1-6; 8 nucleotides line up with TRBD1. The CDR3 contains 15 residues. CDR1 and CDR2 from the germline V gene are MNHEY and SMNVEV (reference sequence). J gave up 10 bases and V 4 bases, and 9 bases lay outside the gene matches. The DNA of the CDR3 is TGTGCCAGCAGTTACAGTACAGGGGGGGGCTCACCCCTCCACTTT. Its protein is CASSYSTGGGSPLHF.

The chain couples TRBV5-6 to TRBJ1-3; 9 positions agree with TRBD1. Germline lookup yields CDR1 SGHDT and CDR2 YYEEEE. Unmatched junction bases numbered 9, after V lost 6 bases and J lost 2 bases. This CDR3 spans 16 amino acids. The CDR3 loop reads CASNRWDREPGNTIYF. The CDR3 DNA reads TGTGCCAGCAACCGCTGGGACAGGGAGCCTGGAAACACCATATATTTT.

This sequence joins TRBV5-6 and TRBJ2-2; maybe TRBD1 (5 bases). Germline V gene sequence: CDR1 SGHDT, CDR2 YYEEEE. Trimming left V 3 bases short and J 6 bases short, with 9 bases between. The CDR3 runs to 13 residues. CDR3 sequence reads: CASSWGPPGELFF. CDR3 coding DNA: TGTGCCAGCAGCTGGGGCCCACCCGGGGAGCTGTTTTTT.

This clone showed up just once. The CDR3 spells CASRARGASEKLFF. The CDR3 nucleotides are TGTGCCAGCAGGGCGCGGGGGGCTTCCGAAAAACTGTTTTTT. The chain has TRBV2 and TRBJ1-4; D is perhaps TRBD1 (6 bases). Germline CDR1 reads SNHLY; CDR2 reads FYNNEI. The V and J ends lost 6 bases and 8 bases respectively, with 16 bases between them. CDR3 length: 14 amino acids.

The chain joins TRBV7-9 to TRBJ1-2, with 7 bases matching TRBD1. The CDR3 extends over 16 amino acids. Unmatched junction bases numbered 11, after V lost 3 bases and J lost 4 bases. Germline V gene data show CDR1 as SEHNR and CDR2 as FQNEAQ (reference sequence). The CDR3 region has the DNA TGTGCCAGCAGCTTTGTTATTGGAGGGACAGTCTATGGCTACACCTTC. Amino acid sequence: CASSFVIGGTVYGYTF.

The table lists this clone with a count of one. This chain joins TRBV11-2 and TRBJ2-6; D unresolved. The CDR3 length is 15 residues. CDR1 and CDR2 (germline): SGHAT, FQNNGV. Trimming pared 6 bases from V and 0 bases from J, leaving 9 bases between. The CDR3 loop is CASSYQASGANVLTF. CDR3 DNA sequence: TGTGCCAGCAGTTATCAGGCCTCTGGGGCCAACGTCCTGACTTTC.

The chain links TRBV4-1 to TRBJ2-2; perhaps TRBD2 as D (7 bases). Germline V gene data show CDR1 as MGHRA and CDR2 as YSYEKL. V gave up 4 bases and J gave up 3 bases, with 21 bases separating them. The CDR3 extends over 18 amino acids. The CDR3 nucleotides read TGCGCCAGCAGCCCGGCAATTTTAGGGGGGGAGTACACCGGGGAGCTGTTTTTT. Translated: CASSPAILGGEYTGELFF.

A few counts support this clone. The gene calls are TRBV24-1 and TRBJ1-2, with TRBD1 matching 8 bases. CDR1 is KGHDR and CDR2 is SFDVKD in the germline V gene. The CDR3 loop spans 16 amino acids. Trimming removed 3 bases from V and 3 bases from J; junction bases left unmatched: 8. The chain's CDR3 is CATSDRTSGGDYGYTF. In nucleotides, the CDR3 is TGTGCCACCAGTGATAGGACATCAGGGGGCGACTATGGCTACACCTTC.

J is TRBJ1-5 and V is TRBV3-1 (or the pseudogene TRBV3-2); 10 bases map to TRBD1. Unmatched junction bases numbered 3, after V lost 8 bases and J lost 2 bases. Per germline, CDR1 LGHDT and CDR2 YNNKEL (reference sequence). CDR3 length equals 14 residues. The CDR3 bases are TGTGCCAGCGGGGACAGGGGTGGCAATCAGCCCCAGCATTTT. Encoded protein: CASGDRGGNQPQHF.

The V gene is TRBV18, the J gene TRBJ1-6; 8 nucleotides agree with TRBD1. The length of the CDR3 is 18 residues. Per the germline V gene, CDR1 is KGHSH and CDR2 is LQKENI. With V trimmed by 3 bases and J by 10 bases, 17 bases remained unmatched. The chain's CDR3 is CASSPSRQGAVEYSPLHF. The CDR3 region has the DNA TGTGCCAGCTCACCGTCTCGCCAGGGGGCGGTTGAATACTCACCCCTCCACTTT.

This rearrangement joins TRBV7-2 to TRBJ2-7; 7 nucleotides line up with TRBD1. The CDR3 contains 15 residues. Germline V gene lookup returns CDR1 SGHTA and CDR2 FQGNSA. Germline trimming cut 4 bases from V and 2 bases from J; bases unmatched to any gene: 8. Here the CDR3 reads CASSSDRATTYEQYF. The CDR3 DNA reads TGTGCCAGCAGCTCTGACAGGGCCACAACCTACGAGCAGTACTTC. Variable domain in full (rest from reference TRBV7-2 and TRBJ2-7): GAGVSQSPSNKVTEKGKDVELRCDPISGHTALYWYRQSLGQGLEFLIYFQGNSAPDKSGLPSDRFSAERTGGSVSTLTIQRTQQEDSAVYLCASSSDRATTYEQYFGPGTRLTVT.

The genes are TRBV28 and TRBJ1-4, with D unclear. The germline V and J ends were trimmed by 6 bases and 7 bases, with 12 bases remaining between them. The CDR3 loop spans 13 amino acids. CDR1 MDHEN and CDR2 SYDVKM come from the germline V gene. The CDR3 here is CASRSVGPEKLFF. The CDR3, as DNA: TGTGCCAGCAGGTCGGTTGGGCCTGAAAAACTGTTTTTT.